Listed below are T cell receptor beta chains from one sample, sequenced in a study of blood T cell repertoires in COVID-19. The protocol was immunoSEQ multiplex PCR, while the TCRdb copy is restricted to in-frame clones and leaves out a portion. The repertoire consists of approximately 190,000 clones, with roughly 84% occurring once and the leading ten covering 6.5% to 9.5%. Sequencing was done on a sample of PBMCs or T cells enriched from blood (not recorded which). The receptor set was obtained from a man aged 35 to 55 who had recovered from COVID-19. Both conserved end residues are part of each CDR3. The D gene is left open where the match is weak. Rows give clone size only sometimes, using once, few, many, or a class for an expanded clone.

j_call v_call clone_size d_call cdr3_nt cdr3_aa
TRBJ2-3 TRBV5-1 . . TGCGCCAGCAGCACTGTAGCGGCCACAGATACGCAGTATTTT CASSTVAATDTQYF
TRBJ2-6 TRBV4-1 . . TGCGCCAGCAGCCCATGGGGGGTTGCTCCCTCTGGGGCCAACGTCCTGACTTTC CASSPWGVAPSGANVLTF
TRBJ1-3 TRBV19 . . TGTGCCAGCCGTTTGCCGAGCTCTGGAAACACCATATATTTT CASRLPSSGNTIYF
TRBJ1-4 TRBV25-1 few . TGTGCCAGCAGTGAATTAGGGTACGCGGGGGCGACCTTTTTT CASSELGYAGATFF
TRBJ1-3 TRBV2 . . TGTGCCAGCGCCGTAGTTCGAGAAAACACCATATATTTT CASAVVRENTIYF
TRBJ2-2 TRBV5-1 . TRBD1 TGCGCCAGCAATACAGGGGGCGGCACCGGGGAGCTGTTTTTT CASNTGGGTGELFF
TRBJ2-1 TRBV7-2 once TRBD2 TGTGCCAGCAGCTTAGCGAGTACTAGCGGTTACAATGAGCAGTTCTTC CASSLASTSGYNEQFF
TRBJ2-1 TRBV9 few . TGTGCCAGCAGCCCCCAGGACACCTTTAGCTCCTACAATGAGCAGTTCTTC CASSPQDTFSSYNEQFF
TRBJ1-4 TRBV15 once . TGTGCCACCAGCAGACCCACCCCGTTATCCGGGACAAACAATGAAAAACTGTTTTTT CATSRPTPLSGTNNEKLFF
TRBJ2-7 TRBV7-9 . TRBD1 TGTGCCAGCAGCTCCACCGGGACAGGGACCTACGAGCAGTACTTC CASSSTGTGTYEQYF
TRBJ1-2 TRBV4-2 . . TGTGCCAGCAGCCAGGGGGGGGTCGGAGGGAGCTATGGCTACACCTTC CASSQGGVGGSYGYTF
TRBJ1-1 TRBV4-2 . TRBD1 TGTGCCAGCAGCCATGCCCCCGGGACAGTGAACACTGAAGCTTTCTTT CASSHAPGTVNTEAFF
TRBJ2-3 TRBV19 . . TGTGCCAGTAGCATCTCGGGACTTAGCACAGATACGCAGTATTTT CASSISGLSTDTQYF
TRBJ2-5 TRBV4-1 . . TGCGCCAGCAGCCAGGTATTACAGGCAAGAGAGACCCAGTACTTC CASSQVLQARETQYF
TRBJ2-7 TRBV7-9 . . TGTGCCAGCAGCCCAGGGCCACACGAGCAGTACTTC CASSPGPHEQYF
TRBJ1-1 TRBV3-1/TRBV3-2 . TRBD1 TGTGCCAGCACCAGGACAGGGGTTCGTCAAGAAACTGAAGCTTTCTTT CASTRTGVRQETEAFF
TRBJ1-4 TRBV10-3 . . TGTGCCATCAGTGATCCGGACAGCACAACCAGGAATGAAAAACTGTTTTTT CAISDPDSTTRNEKLFF
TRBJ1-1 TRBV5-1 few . TGCGCCAGCAGCTTGTTGCAGGGGAGGGCGAACACTGAAGCTTTCTTT CASSLLQGRANTEAFF
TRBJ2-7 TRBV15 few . TGTGCCACCAGCAGACAGGGGTCCCCGTCGGACGAGCAGTACTTC CATSRQGSPSDEQYF
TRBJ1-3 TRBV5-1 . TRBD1 TGCGCCAGCAGCGGGGGACAGGGCGCTTACTCTGGAAACACCATATATTTT CASSGGQGAYSGNTIYF
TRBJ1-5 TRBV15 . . TGTGCCACCAGCAGAGATTTGAGCCCCCAGCATTTT CATSRDLSPQHF
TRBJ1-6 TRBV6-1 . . TGTGCCAGCCGTGTTCAGGATTCACCCCTCCACTTT CASRVQDSPLHF
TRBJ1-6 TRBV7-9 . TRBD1 TGTGCCAGCAGCTTAATGATCGGACAGGGTGGTCATTCACCCCTCCACTTT CASSLMIGQGGHSPLHF
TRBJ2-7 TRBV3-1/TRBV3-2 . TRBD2 TGTGCCAGCACCCAGAGCGGGGGGAAGCAGTACTTC CASTQSGGKQYF
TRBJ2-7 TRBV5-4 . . TGTGCCAGCAGCTTCCGGCGTGGCGGGGCCTCCTACGAGCAGTACTTC CASSFRRGGASYEQYF
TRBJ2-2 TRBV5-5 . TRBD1 TGTGCCAGCAGCTTCAGACTCCAGGGGGCCGGGGAGCTGTTTTTT CASSFRLQGAGELFF
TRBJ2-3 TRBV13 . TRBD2 TGTGCCAGCAGCTCCCCGGGGGGGCCGTCGACAGATACGCAGTATTTT CASSSPGGPSTDTQYF
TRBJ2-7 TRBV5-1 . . TGCGCCAGCAGCTTGTATGGACACCCAACCTACGAGCAGTACTTC CASSLYGHPTYEQYF
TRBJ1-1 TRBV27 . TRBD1 TGTGCCAGCAGTCTCCTACAGGGGGGGAAAGCTTTCTTT CASSLLQGGKAFF
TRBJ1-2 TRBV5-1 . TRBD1 TGCGCCAGCAGCTTGGTTACAGGGGGCGAGGGTGGCTACACCTTC CASSLVTGGEGGYTF
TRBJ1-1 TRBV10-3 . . TGTGCCATCAGTGAGTCCGCAGGGGTGGACACTGAAGCTTTCTTT CAISESAGVDTEAFF
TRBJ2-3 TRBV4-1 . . TGCGCCAGCAGCCAAGTCGGCGCAGGTCCCACAGATACGCAGTATTTT CASSQVGAGPTDTQYF
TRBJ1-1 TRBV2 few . TGTGCCAGCACACGAAAAAAGAGTATTGAAGCTTTCTTT CASTRKKSIEAFF
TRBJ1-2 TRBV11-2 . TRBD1 TGTGCCAGCAGCTCCGGACAGGGATATGGCTACACCTTC CASSSGQGYGYTF
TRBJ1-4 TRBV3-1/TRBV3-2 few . TGTGCCAGCAGCCAAGATCCAACAGCCTCAACAACTAATGAAAAACTGTTTTTT CASSQDPTASTTNEKLFF
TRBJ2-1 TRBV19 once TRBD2 TGTGCCAGTAGTTATCGGGGGGGGCTGGGTGAGCAGTTCTTC CASSYRGGLGEQFF
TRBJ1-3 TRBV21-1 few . TGTGCCAGCAGCCCGGGACAGGACCACTCTGGAAACACCATATATTTT CASSPGQDHSGNTIYF
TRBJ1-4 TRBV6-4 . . TGTGCCAGCAGTCCCCGCAGGGGAACTAATGAAAAACTGTTTTTT CASSPRRGTNEKLFF
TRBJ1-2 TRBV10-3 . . TGTGCCATCAGTGAGAAGGAAACAGGCGGTATCTATGGCTACACCTTC CAISEKETGGIYGYTF
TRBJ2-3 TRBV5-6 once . TGTGCCAGCAGCTGGGAAGGGGTAGGCACAGATACGCAGTATTTT CASSWEGVGTDTQYF
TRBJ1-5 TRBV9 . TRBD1 TGTGCCAGCAGCGTAGGAGGGGGCATCCAGCCCCAGCATTTT CASSVGGGIQPQHF
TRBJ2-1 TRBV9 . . TGTGCCAGCAGCGTAGGAGACACCCACAATGAGCAGTTCTTC CASSVGDTHNEQFF
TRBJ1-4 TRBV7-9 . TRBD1 TGTGCCAGCAGCGATTACAGGGGCCTCGAGTCTGAAAAACTGTTTTTT CASSDYRGLESEKLFF
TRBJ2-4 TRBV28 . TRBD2 TGTGCCAGCAGTTTGGTTAGTACTAGCGGGGGAGGTGTCATTCAGTACTTC CASSLVSTSGGGVIQYF
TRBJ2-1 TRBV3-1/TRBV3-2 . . TGTGCCAGCAGCCGGACTCAAAGCTCCTACAATGAGCAGTTCTTC CASSRTQSSYNEQFF
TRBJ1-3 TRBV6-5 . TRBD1 TGTGCCAGCAGATCCGGGACAGGGTCGAACACCATATATTTT CASRSGTGSNTIYF
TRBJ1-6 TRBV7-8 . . TGTGCCAGCAGCTTAGAGTACAGAGATAATTCACCCCTCCACTTT CASSLEYRDNSPLHF
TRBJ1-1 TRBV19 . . TGTGCCAGTAGTTTTCTCAAGGCGGGAACTGAAGCTTTCTTT CASSFLKAGTEAFF
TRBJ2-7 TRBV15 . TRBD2 TGTGCCACCAGTAAAGCGGGGGACCTCTCCTACGAGCAGTACTTC CATSKAGDLSYEQYF
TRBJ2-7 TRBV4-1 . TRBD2 TGCGCCAGCAGCCAGCAATCGAGCGGGGCCATAGCTGATTGGTCCTACGAGCAGTACTTC CASSQQSSGAIADWSYEQYF
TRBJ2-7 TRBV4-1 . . TGCGCCAGCAGCCAAGGAAAGGGGTACGAGCAGTACTTC CASSQGKGYEQYF
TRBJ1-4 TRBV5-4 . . TGTGCCAGCGCGTCGGGACTCGCTAATGAAAAACTGTTTTTT CASASGLANEKLFF
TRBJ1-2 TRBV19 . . TGTGCCAGTAGTATACGGTACTATGGCTACACCTTC CASSIRYYGYTF